The rows below give T cell receptor beta chains drawn from one sample of a study of CXCR3-negative and CXCR3-positive naive CD8 T cells. TCRdb reprocessed the 5' RACE reads and keeps a single row for each CDR3 protein, giving no DNA. This listing includes 80,000 to 100,000 distinct CDR3 sequences. Sequencing used naive CXCR3+ CD8+ T cells from blood. These receptors all come from a human donor in good health. Some clones in this sample may be carry-over from other donors' samples. CDR3s include the opening cysteine and the closing phenylalanine or tryptophan.

TRBJ1-1	13	TRBV19	CASSDRANTEAFF
TRBJ1-1	12	TRBV29-1	CSVDGLNTEAFF
TRBJ2-5	14	TRBV7-7	CASSSRDRQETQYF
TRBJ2-5	17	TRBV3-1	CASSHVQLAEPQETQYF
TRBJ2-1	14	TRBV12-3/TRBV12-4	CASSSSGGYNEQFF
TRBJ2-3	18	TRBV20-1	CSARPQLGTQTRTDTQYF
TRBJ2-7	12	TRBV5-1	CASSPQGTEQYF
TRBJ2-1	15	TRBV28	CASSLLAGLDNEQFF
TRBJ1-2	13	TRBV25-1	CASSSGRPYGYTF
TRBJ2-2	12	TRBV7-6	CASSGNTGELFF
TRBJ2-1	15	TRBV7-9	CASSDTSGENYEQFF
TRBJ2-1	13	TRBV21-1	CASRRTGQPNPFF
TRBJ1-5	14	TRBV6-5	CASSYLYSNQPQHF
TRBJ1-3	17	TRBV28	CASSFSGPDLSGNTIYF
TRBJ2-1	17	TRBV12-3/TRBV12-4	CASSSRSGASSYNEQFF
TRBJ2-2	16	TRBV11-3	CASSLDPGVNTGELFF
TRBJ2-3	14	TRBV28	CASSLLRDPDTQYF
TRBJ1-1	14	TRBV12-3/TRBV12-4	CASSFLLGNTEAFF
TRBJ2-3	16	TRBV28	CASSLEWTGGTDTQYF
TRBJ1-2	17	TRBV14	CASSQLTGATAVNGYTF
TRBJ2-7	12	TRBV28	CASSPAGYEQYF
TRBJ2-1	15	TRBV28	CASSLGQGEYNEQFF
TRBJ2-1	11	TRBV5-6	CASTQRNEQFF
TRBJ2-4	15	TRBV28	CASSLRDGTSNIQYF
TRBJ2-7	11	TRBV20-1	CSAGPAYEQYF
TRBJ1-5	15	TRBV3-1	CASSQAGAFNQPQHF
TRBJ2-1	12	TRBV4-3	CASGQGANEQFF
TRBJ1-1	13	TRBV6-5	CASSYTKGVGAFF